This TCR beta chain was recorded in a study of blood T cells in healthy people across ages. Worth noting for this clonotype: What it binds is unknown.

The study's findings and limits: Donor CMV status, an unknown factor, possibly confounded changes in expanded clonotypes.

Alongside a J-beta primer mix, a sample-barcoded 5' primer served in a second PCR lasting roughly 6 to 11 cycles. Tagging of each cDNA molecule was performed by a template-switch adaptor with 12 random nucleotides. In TCRdb, the 5' RACE reads were re-called with MiXCR into one record per CDR3 protein. This table holds about 1.6 million distinct CDR3 sequences, around 35% found once. V was cut by 5 bases and J by 0 bases, with 20 bases left in between. The CDR3 runs to 18 residues. Germline CDR1 reads MNHEY; CDR2 reads SMNVEV (reference sequence). The chain combines TRBV27 with TRBJ2-1; TRBD1 might be the D (6 bases). The specimen sequenced was blood. This clonotype originated in a woman younger than 45 in good health. The CDR3 loop is CASSARGRLLSSYNEQFF. Here the CDR3 DNA reads TGTGCCAGCAGTGCCAGGGGACGTCTACTAAGCTCCTACAATGAGCAGTTCTTC.